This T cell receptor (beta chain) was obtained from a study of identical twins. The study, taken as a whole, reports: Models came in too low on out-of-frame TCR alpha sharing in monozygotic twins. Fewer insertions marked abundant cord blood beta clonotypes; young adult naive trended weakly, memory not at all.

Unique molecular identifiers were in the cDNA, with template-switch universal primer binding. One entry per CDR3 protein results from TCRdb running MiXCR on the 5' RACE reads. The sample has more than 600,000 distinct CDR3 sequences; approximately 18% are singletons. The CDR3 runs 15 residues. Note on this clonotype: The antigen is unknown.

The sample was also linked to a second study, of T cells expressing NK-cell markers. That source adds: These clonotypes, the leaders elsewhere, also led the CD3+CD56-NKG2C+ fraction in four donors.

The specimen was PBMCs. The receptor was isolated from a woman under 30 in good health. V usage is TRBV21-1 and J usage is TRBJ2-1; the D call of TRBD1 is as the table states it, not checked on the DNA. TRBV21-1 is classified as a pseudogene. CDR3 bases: TGTGCCAGCAGCAACTCCAAGGTAGGCCCCTGTGGGCAGTTCTTC. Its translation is CASSNSKVGPCGQFF.